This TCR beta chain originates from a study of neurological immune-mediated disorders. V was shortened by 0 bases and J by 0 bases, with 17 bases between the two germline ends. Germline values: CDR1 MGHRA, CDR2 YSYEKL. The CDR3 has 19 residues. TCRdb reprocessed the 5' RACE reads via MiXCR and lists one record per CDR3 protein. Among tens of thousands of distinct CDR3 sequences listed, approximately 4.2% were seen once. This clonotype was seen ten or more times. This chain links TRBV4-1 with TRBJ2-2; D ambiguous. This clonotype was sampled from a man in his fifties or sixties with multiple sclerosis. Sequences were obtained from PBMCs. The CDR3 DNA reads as TGCGCCAGCAGCCAAGATCCGATTACGGTGACTGCGAACACCGGGGAGCTGTTTTTT. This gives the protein CASSQDPITVTANTGELFF.